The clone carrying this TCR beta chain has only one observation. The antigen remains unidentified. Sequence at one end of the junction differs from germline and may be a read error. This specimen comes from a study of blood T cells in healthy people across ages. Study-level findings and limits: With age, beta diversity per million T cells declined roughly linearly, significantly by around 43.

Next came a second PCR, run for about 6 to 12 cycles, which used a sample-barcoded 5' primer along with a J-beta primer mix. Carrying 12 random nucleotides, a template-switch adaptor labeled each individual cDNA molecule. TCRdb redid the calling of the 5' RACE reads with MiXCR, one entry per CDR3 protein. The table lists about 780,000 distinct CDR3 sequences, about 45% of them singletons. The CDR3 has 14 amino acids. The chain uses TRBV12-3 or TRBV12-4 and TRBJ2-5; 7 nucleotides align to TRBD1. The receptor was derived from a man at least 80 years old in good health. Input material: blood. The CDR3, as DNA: TGTGCCAGCAGTCACGAACAGGGGTCCCACGAGCAGAACTTC. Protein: CASSHEQGSHEQNF.